This paragraph covers one T cell receptor (beta chain) sequence. Its target is not known. The sample originates from a study of siplizumab effects on memory and regulatory T cells. General study findings and limits: Contribution to the alloresponse seemed major for naive T cells, which also seemed more diverse than memory cells. It was never confirmed that proliferating Tregs from siplizumab cultures were suppressive. Siplizumab caused a significant drop in alloreactive sequences traceable to unstimulated CD4+ memory cells.

Among a few donor pairs, the unstimulated naive, memory, effector memory and TEMRA subsets underwent sequencing. The data were produced by immunoSEQ multiplex PCR, yet TCRdb's version contains in-frame clones alone and is incomplete. The table has 40,000 to 45,000 clones, around 90% seen once. This receptor was identified in a human donor in good health. The material sequenced was naive CD4+ T cells sorted from blood.

Here the CDR3 reads CASSPRRDRGHPTEAFF. In DNA form, the CDR3 reads TGTGCCAGCAGCCCTCGAAGAGACAGGGGACACCCCACTGAAGCTTTCTTT. The chain couples TRBV11-2 to TRBJ1-1; 8 bases match TRBD1. V shed 5 bases and J 4 bases; nucleotides not matched to a gene: 15. Germline values: CDR1 SGHAT, CDR2 FQNNGV. The length of the CDR3 is 17 residues.